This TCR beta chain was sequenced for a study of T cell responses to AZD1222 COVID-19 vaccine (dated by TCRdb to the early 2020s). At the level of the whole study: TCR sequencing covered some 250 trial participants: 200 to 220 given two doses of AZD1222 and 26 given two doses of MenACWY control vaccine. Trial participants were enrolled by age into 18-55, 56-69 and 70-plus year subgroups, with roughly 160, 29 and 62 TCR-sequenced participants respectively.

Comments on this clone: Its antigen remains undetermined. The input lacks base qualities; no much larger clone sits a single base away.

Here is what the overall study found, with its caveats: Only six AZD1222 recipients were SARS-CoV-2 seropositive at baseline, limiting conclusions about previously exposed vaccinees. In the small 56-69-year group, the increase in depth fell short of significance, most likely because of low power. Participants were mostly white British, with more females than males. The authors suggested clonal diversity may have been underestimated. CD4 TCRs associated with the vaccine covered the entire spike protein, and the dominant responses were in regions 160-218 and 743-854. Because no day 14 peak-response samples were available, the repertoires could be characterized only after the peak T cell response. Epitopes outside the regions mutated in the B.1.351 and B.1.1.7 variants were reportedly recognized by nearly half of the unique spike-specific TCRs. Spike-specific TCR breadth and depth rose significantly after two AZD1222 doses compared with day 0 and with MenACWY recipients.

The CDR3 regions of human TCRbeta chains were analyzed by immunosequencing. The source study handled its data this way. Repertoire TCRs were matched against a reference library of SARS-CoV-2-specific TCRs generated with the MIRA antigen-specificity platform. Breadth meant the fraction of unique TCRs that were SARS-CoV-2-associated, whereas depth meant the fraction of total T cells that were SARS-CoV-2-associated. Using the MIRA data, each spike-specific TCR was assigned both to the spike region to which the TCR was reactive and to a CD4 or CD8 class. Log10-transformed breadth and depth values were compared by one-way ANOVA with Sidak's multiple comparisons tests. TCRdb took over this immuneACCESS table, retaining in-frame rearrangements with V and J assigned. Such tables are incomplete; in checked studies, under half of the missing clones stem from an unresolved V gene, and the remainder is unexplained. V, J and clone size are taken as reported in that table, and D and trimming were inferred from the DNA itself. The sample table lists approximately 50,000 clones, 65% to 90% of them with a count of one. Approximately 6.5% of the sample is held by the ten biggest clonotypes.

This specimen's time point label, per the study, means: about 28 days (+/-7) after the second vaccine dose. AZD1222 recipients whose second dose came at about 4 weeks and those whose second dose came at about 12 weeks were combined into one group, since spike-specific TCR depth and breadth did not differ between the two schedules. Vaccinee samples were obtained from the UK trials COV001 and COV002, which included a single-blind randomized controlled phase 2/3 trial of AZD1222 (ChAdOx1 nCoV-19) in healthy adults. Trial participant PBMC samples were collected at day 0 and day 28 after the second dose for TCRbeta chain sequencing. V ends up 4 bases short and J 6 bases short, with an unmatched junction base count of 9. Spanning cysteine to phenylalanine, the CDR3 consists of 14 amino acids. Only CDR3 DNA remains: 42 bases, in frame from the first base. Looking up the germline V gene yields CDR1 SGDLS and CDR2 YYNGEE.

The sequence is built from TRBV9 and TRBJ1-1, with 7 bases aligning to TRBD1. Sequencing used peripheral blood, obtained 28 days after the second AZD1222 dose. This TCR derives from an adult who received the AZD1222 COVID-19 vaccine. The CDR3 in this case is CASSPPGGGPEAFF. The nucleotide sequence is TGTGCCAGCAGCCCTCCAGGGGGAGGGCCTGAAGCTTTCTTT.